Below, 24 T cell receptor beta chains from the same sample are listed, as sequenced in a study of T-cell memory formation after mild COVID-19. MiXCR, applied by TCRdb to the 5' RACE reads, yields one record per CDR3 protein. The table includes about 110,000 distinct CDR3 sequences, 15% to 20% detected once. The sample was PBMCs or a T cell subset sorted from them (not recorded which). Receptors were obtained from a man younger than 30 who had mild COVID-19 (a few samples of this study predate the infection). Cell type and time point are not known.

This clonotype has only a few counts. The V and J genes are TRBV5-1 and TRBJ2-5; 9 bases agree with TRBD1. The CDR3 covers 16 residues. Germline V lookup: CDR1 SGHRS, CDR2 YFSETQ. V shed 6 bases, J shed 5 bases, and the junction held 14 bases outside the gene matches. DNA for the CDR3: TGCGCCAGCACGGTGGCCACAGGGGGCTCCGGTGAGACCCAGTACTTC. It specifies CASTVATGGSGETQYF.

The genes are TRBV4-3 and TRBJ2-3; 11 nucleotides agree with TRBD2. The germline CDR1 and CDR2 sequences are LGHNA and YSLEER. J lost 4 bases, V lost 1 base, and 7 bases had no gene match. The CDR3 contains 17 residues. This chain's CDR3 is CASSQGIAGGPSDTQYF. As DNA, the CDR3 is TGCGCCAGCAGCCAAGGCATAGCGGGGGGGCCATCAGATACGCAGTATTTT.

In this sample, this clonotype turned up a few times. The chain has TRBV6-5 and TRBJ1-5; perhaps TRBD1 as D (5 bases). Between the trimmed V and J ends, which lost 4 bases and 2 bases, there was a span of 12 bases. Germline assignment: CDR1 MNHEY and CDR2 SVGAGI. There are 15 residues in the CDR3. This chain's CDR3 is CASSSRDGGNQPQHF. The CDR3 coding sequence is TGTGCCAGCAGTTCCCGGGACGGAGGCAATCAGCCCCAGCATTTT.

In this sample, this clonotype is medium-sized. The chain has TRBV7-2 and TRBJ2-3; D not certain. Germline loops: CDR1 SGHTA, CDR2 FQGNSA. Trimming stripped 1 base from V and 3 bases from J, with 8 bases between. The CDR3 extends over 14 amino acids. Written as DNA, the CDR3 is TGTGCCAGCAGCTTAGTGGTGGGGACAGATACGCAGTATTTT. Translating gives CASSLVVGTDTQYF.

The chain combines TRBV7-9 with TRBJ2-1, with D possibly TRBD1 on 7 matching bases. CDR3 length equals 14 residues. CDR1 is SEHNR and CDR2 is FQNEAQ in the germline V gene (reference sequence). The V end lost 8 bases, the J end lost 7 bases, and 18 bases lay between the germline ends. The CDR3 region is CASGGAGGENEQFF. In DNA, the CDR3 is TGTGCCAGCGGCGGGGCAGGGGGAGAGAATGAGCAGTTCTTC. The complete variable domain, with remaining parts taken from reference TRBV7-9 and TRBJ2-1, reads DTGVSQNPRHKITKRGQNVTFRCDPISEHNRLYWYRQTLGQGPEFLTYFQNEAQLEKSRLLSDRFSAERPKGSFSTLEIQRTEQGDSAMYLCASGGAGGENEQFFGPGTRLTVL.

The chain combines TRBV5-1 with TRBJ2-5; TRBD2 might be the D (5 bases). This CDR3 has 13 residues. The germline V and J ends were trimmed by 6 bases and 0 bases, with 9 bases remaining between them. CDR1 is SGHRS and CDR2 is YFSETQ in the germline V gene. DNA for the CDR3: TGCGCCAGCAACCCGGGAAACCAAGAGACCCAGTACTTC. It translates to CASNPGNQETQYF.

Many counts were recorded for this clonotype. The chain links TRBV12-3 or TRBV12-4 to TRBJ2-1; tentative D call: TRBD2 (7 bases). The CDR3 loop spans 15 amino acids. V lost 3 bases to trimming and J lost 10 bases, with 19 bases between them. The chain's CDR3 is CASSFGGGARVEQFF. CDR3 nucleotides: TGTGCCAGCAGTTTTGGAGGGGGGGCCAGAGTGGAGCAGTTCTTC.

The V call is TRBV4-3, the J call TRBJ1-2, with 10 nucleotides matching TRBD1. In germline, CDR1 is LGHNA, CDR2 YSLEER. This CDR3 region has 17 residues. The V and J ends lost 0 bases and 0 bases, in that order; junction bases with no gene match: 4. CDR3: CASSQEDRGPSNYGYTF. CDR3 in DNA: TGCGCCAGCAGCCAAGAAGACAGGGGGCCCTCTAACTATGGCTACACCTTC.

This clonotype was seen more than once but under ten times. CDR3 in DNA: TGCGCCAGCACCATTGACAGGGCAGAGGCGCAGTATTTT. This codes for CASTIDRAEAQYF. The rearrangement joins TRBV5-1 to TRBJ2-3; TRBD1 matches at 7 bases. CDR1 is SGHRS and CDR2 is YFSETQ in the germline V gene. With 6 bases clipped from V and 10 bases from J, the junction kept 11 bases outside the gene matches. This CDR3 is 13 amino acids long.

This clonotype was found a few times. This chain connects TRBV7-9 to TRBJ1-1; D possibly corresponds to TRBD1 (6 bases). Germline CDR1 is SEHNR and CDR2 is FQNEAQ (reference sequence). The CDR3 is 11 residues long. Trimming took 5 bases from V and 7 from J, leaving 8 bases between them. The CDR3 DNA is TGTGCCAGCAGCCTACAGGGTGAAGCTTTCTTT. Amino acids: CASSLQGEAFF.

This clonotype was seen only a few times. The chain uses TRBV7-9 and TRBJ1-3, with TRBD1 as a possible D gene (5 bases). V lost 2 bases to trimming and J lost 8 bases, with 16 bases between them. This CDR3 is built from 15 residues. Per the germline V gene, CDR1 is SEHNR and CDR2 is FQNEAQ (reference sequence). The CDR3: CASSLQRFGGDTIYF. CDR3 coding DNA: TGTGCCAGCAGCTTACAGCGGTTCGGAGGGGACACCATATATTTT.

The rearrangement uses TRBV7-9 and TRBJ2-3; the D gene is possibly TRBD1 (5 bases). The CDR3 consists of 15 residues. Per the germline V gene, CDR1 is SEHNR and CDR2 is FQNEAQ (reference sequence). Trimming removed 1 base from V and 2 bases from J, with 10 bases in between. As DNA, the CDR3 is TGTGCCAGCAGCTTAGATGGGGCGAACACAGATACGCAGTATTTT. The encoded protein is CASSLDGANTDTQYF.

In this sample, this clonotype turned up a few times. CDR3 sequence: CASSPERTRGYTF. The CDR3 nucleotides read TGCGCCAGCAGCCCTGAACGGACGCGTGGCTACACCTTC. This rearrangement joins TRBV5-1 to TRBJ1-2, with D unclear. V was shortened by 4 bases and J by 7 bases, with 14 bases between the two germline ends. CDR1 SGHRS and CDR2 YFSETQ come from the germline V gene. The CDR3 covers 13 residues.

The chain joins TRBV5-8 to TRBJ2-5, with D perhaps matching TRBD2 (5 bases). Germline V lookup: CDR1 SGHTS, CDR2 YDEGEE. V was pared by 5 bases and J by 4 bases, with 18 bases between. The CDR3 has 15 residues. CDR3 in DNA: TGTGCCAGCAGGGACCGAGGACTTTCCCTAGAGACCCAGTACTTC. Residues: CASRDRGLSLETQYF.

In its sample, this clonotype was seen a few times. This chain's CDR3 is CSVAGTGVTDTQYF. Here the CDR3 DNA reads TGCAGCGTGGCCGGGACAGGGGTAACAGATACGCAGTATTTT. The gene calls are TRBV29-1 and TRBJ2-3; 10 bases are shared with TRBD1. CDR1 SQVTM and CDR2 ANQGSEA come from the germline V gene. The CDR3 extends over 14 amino acids. V lost 6 bases and J lost 3; bases outside the gene matches: 6.

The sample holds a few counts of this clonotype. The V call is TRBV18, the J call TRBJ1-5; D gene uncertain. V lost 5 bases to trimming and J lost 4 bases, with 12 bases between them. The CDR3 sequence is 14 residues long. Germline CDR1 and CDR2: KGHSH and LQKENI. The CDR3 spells CASSAGPTNQPQHF. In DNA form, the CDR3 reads TGTGCCAGCTCAGCCGGACCGACTAATCAGCCCCAGCATTTT.

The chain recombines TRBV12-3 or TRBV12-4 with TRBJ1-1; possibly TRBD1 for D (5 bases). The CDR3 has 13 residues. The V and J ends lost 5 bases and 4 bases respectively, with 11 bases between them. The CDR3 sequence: CASSGLGTTEAFF. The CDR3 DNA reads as TGTGCCAGCAGTGGACTCGGGACCACTGAAGCTTTCTTT.

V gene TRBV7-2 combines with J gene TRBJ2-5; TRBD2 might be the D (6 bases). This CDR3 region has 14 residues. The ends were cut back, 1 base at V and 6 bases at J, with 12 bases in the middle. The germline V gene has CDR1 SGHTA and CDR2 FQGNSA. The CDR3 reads CASSLDGGGKTQYF. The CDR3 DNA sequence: TGTGCCAGCAGCTTAGACGGGGGAGGAAAGACCCAGTACTTC.

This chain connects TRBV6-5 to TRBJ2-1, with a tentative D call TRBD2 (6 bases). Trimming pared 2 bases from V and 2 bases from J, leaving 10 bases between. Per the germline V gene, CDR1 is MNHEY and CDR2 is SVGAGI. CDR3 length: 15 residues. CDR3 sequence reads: CASSYAREAYNEQFF. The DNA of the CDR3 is TGTGCCAGCAGTTACGCCAGGGAGGCCTACAATGAGCAGTTCTTC.

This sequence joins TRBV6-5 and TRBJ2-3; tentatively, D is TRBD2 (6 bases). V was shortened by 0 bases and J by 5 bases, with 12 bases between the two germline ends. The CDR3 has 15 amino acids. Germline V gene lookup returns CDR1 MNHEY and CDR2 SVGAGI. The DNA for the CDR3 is TGTGCCAGCAGTTACTCGACGGGGGTACAAGATACGCAGTATTTT. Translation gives CASSYSTGVQDTQYF.

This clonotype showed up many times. The CDR3 reads CASSLIQGTGELFF. DNA of the CDR3: TGTGCCAGCAGCTTAATCCAGGGCACCGGGGAGCTGTTTTTT. J is TRBJ2-2 and V is TRBV7-3; the D gene is possibly TRBD1 (5 bases). Germline-derived CDR1 and CDR2 are SGHTA and FQGTGA. This CDR3 has 14 amino acids. The V gene lost 1 base and the J gene lost 4 bases, with 7 bases spanning the gap. Together with reference TRBV7-3 and TRBJ2-2, the CDR3 gives the full variable domain: GAGVSQTPSNKVTEKGKYVELRCDPISGHTALYWYRQSLGQGPEFLIYFQGTGAADDSGLPNDRFFAVRPEGSVSTLKIQRTERGDSAVYLCASSLIQGTGELFFGEGSRLTVL.

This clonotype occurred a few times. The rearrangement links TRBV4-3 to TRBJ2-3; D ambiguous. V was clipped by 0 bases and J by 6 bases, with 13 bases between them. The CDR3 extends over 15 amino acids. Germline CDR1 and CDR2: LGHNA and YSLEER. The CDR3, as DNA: TGCGCCAGCAGCCAAGAAGGGCTCGTTGGGGATACGCAGTATTTT. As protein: CASSQEGLVGDTQYF.

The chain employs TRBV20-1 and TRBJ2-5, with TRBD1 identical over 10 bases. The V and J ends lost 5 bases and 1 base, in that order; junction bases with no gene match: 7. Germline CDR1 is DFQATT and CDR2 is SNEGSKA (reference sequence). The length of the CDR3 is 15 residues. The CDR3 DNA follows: TGCAGTGCTCGATGGGACAGGGGAGGCCAAGAGACCCAGTACTTC. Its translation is CSARWDRGGQETQYF.

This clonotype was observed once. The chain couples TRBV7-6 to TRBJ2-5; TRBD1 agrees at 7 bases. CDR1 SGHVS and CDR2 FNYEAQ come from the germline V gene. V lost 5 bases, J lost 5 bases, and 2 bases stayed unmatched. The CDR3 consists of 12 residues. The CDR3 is CASSKQGETQYF. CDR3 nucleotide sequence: TGTGCCAGCAGCAAACAGGGGGAGACCCAGTACTTC.